These 16 T cell receptor beta chains originate from one sample sequenced in a study of cytomegalovirus exposure and HLA in healthy donors. The PCR ran on 60 Vbeta and 13 Jbeta primers. The protocol was immunoSEQ multiplex PCR, while the TCRdb copy is restricted to in-frame clones and leaves out a portion. The data show about 200,000 clones, with 80% to 90% seen just once and approximately 0.31% held by the top ten. The sequenced sample consisted of PBMCs. These receptors were obtained from a woman in her 30s in good health and CMV-seronegative.

The chain couples TRBV2 to TRBJ2-7; D gene unclear. The CDR3 covers 12 residues. Germline-derived CDR1 and CDR2 are SNHLY and FYNNEI. V was shortened by 4 bases and J by 2 bases, with 6 bases between the two germline ends. The CDR3 region has the DNA TGTGCCAGCAGTGCTTTTCCCTACGAGCAGTACTTC. It specifies CASSAFPYEQYF.

The chain employs TRBV4-2 and TRBJ1-3; 7 bases fit TRBD1. The CDR3 has 19 residues. Trimming removed 3 bases from V and 0 bases from J; junction bases left unmatched: 14. The germline V gene encodes CDR1 LGHNA and CDR2 YNFKEQ. The CDR3 loop reads CASSQSGGWPGGSGNTIYF. The CDR3, as DNA: TGTGCCAGCAGCCAGTCCGGAGGCTGGCCAGGGGGCTCTGGAAACACCATATATTTT.

This chain links TRBV30 with TRBJ2-3, with 11 nucleotides matching TRBD2. V dropped 8 bases and J dropped 4; count of bases not matched to a gene: 8. Germline loops: CDR1 GTSNPN, CDR2 SVGIG (reference sequence). The CDR3 is 14 residues long. CDR3 nucleotides: TGTGCCGCTGATAGCGGGGGGGCCGCAGATACGCAGTATTTT. Residues: CAADSGGAADTQYF.

The chain has TRBV11-2 and TRBJ2-5; D remains ambiguous. Gene TRBJ2-7 matches the end of the DNA better, so the J call may be wrong. This CDR3 spans 11 amino acids. Per germline, CDR1 SGHAT and CDR2 FQNNGV. The CDR3 here is CASSYSYEQYF. As DNA, the CDR3 is TGTGCCAGCAGCTACTCCTACGAGCAGTACTTC.

This clone has only a few counts. The chain carries TRBV6-1 and TRBJ2-5; TRBD1 might be the D (6 bases). The ends were cut back, 10 bases at V and 4 bases at J, with 16 bases in the middle. Germline values: CDR1 MNHNS, CDR2 SASEGT. This CDR3 is 13 amino acids long. CDR3 sequence: CAILGADRETQYF. In DNA form, the CDR3 reads TGTGCCATTTTGGGGGCCGACCGAGAGACCCAGTACTTC.

This chain links TRBV5-4 with TRBJ2-5; 9 bases map to TRBD2. Germline V gene sequence: CDR1 SGHNT, CDR2 YYREEE (reference sequence). The CDR3 totals 16 residues. V shed 0 bases, J shed 1 base, and the junction held 4 bases outside the gene matches. This CDR3 reads CASSLGGGRVQETQYF. CDR3 in DNA: TGTGCCAGCAGCTTGGGGGGCGGGAGGGTCCAAGAGACCCAGTACTTC.

The genes are TRBV5-1 and TRBJ2-2; D is unresolved. V was trimmed by 2 bases and J by 4 bases, leaving 12 bases between them. The germline V gene encodes CDR1 SGHRS and CDR2 YFSETQ. This CDR3 spans 15 amino acids. The DNA for the CDR3 is TGCGCCAGCAGCTTTGAGAAACTCGGCACCGGGGAGCTGTTTTTT. This codes for CASSFEKLGTGELFF. Based on the CDR3 plus reference TRBV5-1 and TRBJ2-2, the full variable domain is KAGVTQTPRYLIKTRGQQVTLSCSPISGHRSVSWYQQTPGQGLQFLFEYFSETQRNKGNFPGRFSGRQFSNSRSEMNVSTLELGDSALYLCASSFEKLGTGELFFGEGSRLTVL.

The J gene is TRBJ2-4, the V gene TRBV5-1; possible D gene TRBD2, 6 bases. CDR1 is SGHRS and CDR2 is YFSETQ in the germline V gene. CDR3 length equals 13 residues. Trimming left V 0 bases short and J 10 bases short, with 11 bases between. Here the CDR3 reads CASSLGSGQIQYF. Here the CDR3 DNA reads TGCGCCAGCAGCTTGGGTAGCGGCCAAATTCAGTACTTC. Full variable domain (missing parts from reference TRBV5-1 and TRBJ2-4): KAGVTQTPRYLIKTRGQQVTLSCSPISGHRSVSWYQQTPGQGLQFLFEYFSETQRNKGNFPGRFSGRQFSNSRSEMNVSTLELGDSALYLCASSLGSGQIQYFGAGTRLSVL.

The rearrangement uses TRBV2 and TRBJ2-5; tentative D call: TRBD1 (5 bases). The CDR3 spans 16 residues. Germline V gene data show CDR1 as SNHLY and CDR2 as FYNNEI. V was pared by 2 bases and J by 5 bases, with 18 bases between. The CDR3 DNA is TGTGCCAGCAGTGAAATTCCTGAAGCAGGGATGGAGACCCAGTACTTC. Amino acids: CASSEIPEAGMETQYF.

The rearrangement uses TRBV11-2 and TRBJ2-2; TRBD2 matches 9 bases. The ends lost 0 bases at V and 5 bases at J; junction bases unmatched: 7. Germline loops: CDR1 SGHAT, CDR2 FQNNGV. The CDR3 contains 17 residues. CDR3 sequence: CASSLDTTSGHTGELFF. DNA of the CDR3: TGTGCCAGCAGCTTAGATACGACTAGCGGACATACCGGGGAGCTGTTTTTT.

The chain is built from TRBV4-1 and TRBJ2-5; 8 bases agree with TRBD2. Losses at the gene ends were 3 bases for V and 5 bases for J; bases not matched to a gene: 11. Germline assignment: CDR1 MGHRA and CDR2 YSYEKL. This CDR3 has 16 amino acids. The CDR3 loop is CASSHYGLASRETQYF. In DNA, the CDR3 is TGCGCCAGCAGCCATTATGGACTAGCTTCTCGGGAGACCCAGTACTTC.

This clone was detected only once. V is TRBV15 and J is TRBJ2-2, with TRBD1 as a possible D gene (5 bases). CDR1 and CDR2 (germline): LNHNV, YYDKDF (reference sequence). CDR3 length equals 15 residues. The ends were cut back, 0 bases at V and 4 bases at J, with 9 bases in the middle. This CDR3 is CATSRDQGTTGELFF. For the CDR3, the DNA is TGTGCCACCAGCAGAGATCAGGGTACCACCGGGGAGCTGTTTTTT.

With regard to this clone: Different DNA sequences within this sample yield the same CDR3. The J gene is TRBJ2-1, the V gene TRBV5-1; perhaps TRBD2 as D (5 bases). This CDR3 spans 14 amino acids. Germline loops: CDR1 SGHRS, CDR2 YFSETQ. Trimming removed 7 bases at V and 10 bases at J, with 21 bases between. CDR3 nucleotides: TGCGCCAGCGGTGGGAGCGGAGTGAGGAACGAGCAGTTCTTC. This encodes CASGGSGVRNEQFF.

This sequence joins TRBV5-4 and TRBJ2-1; D not certain. This CDR3 contains 14 residues. From germline, CDR1 is SGHNT and CDR2 YYREEE (reference sequence). Trimming pared 0 bases from V and 4 bases from J, leaving 8 bases between. CDR3 sequence: CASSLVAEYNEQFF. Here the CDR3 DNA reads TGTGCCAGCAGCTTGGTGGCAGAATACAATGAGCAGTTCTTC.

The V gene is TRBV27, the J gene TRBJ2-5; 7 bases match TRBD1. The length of the CDR3 is 14 residues. Germline V gene data show CDR1 as MNHEY and CDR2 as SMNVEV (reference sequence). V dropped 5 bases and J dropped 7; count of bases not matched to a gene: 10. DNA for the CDR3: TGTGCCAGCAGTAGGGCAGACAGGGCAGGGACCCAGTACTTC. It translates to CASSRADRAGTQYF.

The rearrangement uses TRBV19 and TRBJ2-5, with D possibly matching TRBD1 (5 bases). Trimming removed 8 bases at V and 4 bases at J, with 17 bases between. Germline loops: CDR1 LNHDA, CDR2 SQIVND (reference sequence). This CDR3 has 14 residues. CDR3 coding DNA: TGTGCCAGTGCCCTTAGGACAAGGGGAGAGACCCAGTACTTC. This encodes CASALRTRGETQYF.